These 16 T cell receptor beta chains share one sample of origin, sequenced in a study of shared clonotypes between healthy human individuals. Produced via immunoSEQ multiplex PCR; TCRdb's table is partial and in-frame only. The repertoire has fewer than 200,000 clones, about 68% of them found once; the top ten carry under 11%. Sequences were obtained from memory CD4+ T cells sorted from blood. This sample's subset: CD45RA-negative fraction. All receptors derive from a man under 40 in good health.

V and J are TRBV2 and TRBJ2-5; 7 nucleotides line up with TRBD2. Germline V gene data show CDR1 as SNHLY and CDR2 as FYNNEI. The V gene end was trimmed by 9 bases and the J gene end by 4 bases; junction bases not matched to a gene: 8. The CDR3 covers 13 residues. CDR3 residues: CARSGGGRETQYF. CDR3 in DNA: TGTGCCAGGTCGGGCGGGGGAAGAGAGACCCAGTACTTC.

The chain couples TRBV19 to TRBJ1-5; D remains unclear. The germline V gene has CDR1 LNHDA and CDR2 SQIVND (reference sequence). The length of the CDR3 is 12 residues. V dropped 9 bases and J dropped 0 bases, with 6 bases sitting between them. The CDR3 protein is CASRSSNQPQHF. In DNA form, the CDR3 reads TGTGCCAGCAGGTCTAGCAATCAGCCCCAGCATTTT.

The V and J genes are TRBV6-6 and TRBJ1-4; a weak D match, TRBD1 (5 bases). The V end was cut by 4 bases, the J end by 6 bases, with 15 bases between. Germline lookup yields CDR1 MNHNY and CDR2 SVGAGI (reference sequence). The CDR3 is 15 amino acids. CDR3 protein: CASSSMGGEYEKLFF. DNA of the CDR3: TGTGCCAGCAGTTCTATGGGGGGGGAGTATGAAAAACTGTTTTTT.

The V call is TRBV20-1, the J call TRBJ2-3; D is unresolved. The CDR3 runs 11 residues. Trimming shortened V by 1 base and J by 6 bases, and 5 bases separated the two germline ends. From germline, CDR1 is DFQATT and CDR2 SNEGSKA (reference sequence). The CDR3 loop is CSARAGDTQYF. CDR3 DNA: TGCAGTGCTAGAGCTGGGGATACGCAGTATTTT.

Regarding this clone: The sample contains more than one DNA sequence encoding this CDR3. V is TRBV19 and J is TRBJ2-3; D is undetermined. CDR3 size: 13 residues. Trimming shortened V by 4 bases and J by 3 bases, and 8 bases separated the two germline ends. CDR1 and CDR2 (germline): LNHDA, SQIVND (reference sequence). Here the CDR3 DNA reads TGTGCCAGTAGTACGCGGCCGACAGATACGCAGTATTTT. It yields the protein CASSTRPTDTQYF.

In this sample, this clone turned up a few times. The chain joins TRBV5-6 to TRBJ1-2; no reliable D call. With 0 bases removed from V and 7 bases from J, the gap between germline ends came to 16 bases. CDR3 length: 15 amino acids. Germline CDR1 reads SGHDT; CDR2 reads YYEEEE. The CDR3: CASSLETNKGSGYTF. CDR3 bases: TGTGCCAGCAGCTTGGAGACAAATAAAGGGAGTGGCTACACCTTC.

The chain employs TRBV5-1 and TRBJ1-1; D is possibly TRBD1 (6 bases). The ends were cut back, 4 bases at V and 4 bases at J, with 17 bases in the middle. This CDR3 is built from 15 residues. Germline V gene data show CDR1 as SGHRS and CDR2 as YFSETQ. The CDR3 protein is CASSASGTGFTEAFF. The CDR3 DNA sequence: TGCGCCAGCAGCGCGTCAGGAACAGGGTTCACTGAAGCTTTCTTT.

The chain employs TRBV28 and TRBJ1-5; D possibly corresponds to TRBD1 (5 bases). CDR1 is MDHEN and CDR2 is SYDVKM in the germline V gene. V was pared by 3 bases and J by 5 bases, with 11 bases between. The CDR3 is 14 residues long. CDR3 DNA: TGTGCCAGCAGTTTCCGGGGACTCGATCAGCCCCAGCATTTT. Residues: CASSFRGLDQPQHF.

The chain is built from TRBV5-8 and TRBJ2-3; TRBD1 is a possible D gene (7 bases). Germline CDR1 reads SGHTS; CDR2 reads YDEGEE. V lost 5 bases and J 5 bases, leaving 12 bases between the germline ends. The CDR3 runs to 13 residues. The CDR3, as DNA: TGTGCCAGCAGTAATCAGGGGGGAGATACGCAGTATTTT. Encoded protein: CASSNQGGDTQYF.

V usage is TRBV28 and J usage is TRBJ2-7, with 8 bases identical to TRBD1. V shed 8 bases, J shed 6 bases, and the junction held 12 bases outside the gene matches. CDR1 and CDR2 from the germline V gene are MDHEN and SYDVKM. CDR3 size: 14 residues. Here the CDR3 DNA reads TGTGCCAGCGAGAGGTTGGACAGGGTAAGCGAGCAGTACTTC. Encoded protein: CASERLDRVSEQYF.

This clone was seen ten or more times. The V call is TRBV7-9, the J call TRBJ1-2; D call uncertain. Trimming took off 0 bases at V and 4 bases at J, with 3 bases between the two ends. CDR3 size: 12 residues. Germline loops: CDR1 SEHNR, CDR2 FQNEAQ (reference sequence). CDR3 sequence (DNA): TGTGCCAGCAGCTTAGCGCCCTATGGCTACACCTTC. Its translation is CASSLAPYGYTF.

V gene TRBV5-1 combines with J gene TRBJ1-1, with TRBD1 as a possible D gene (5 bases). V dropped 0 bases and J dropped 0 bases, with 9 bases sitting between them. This CDR3 comprises 15 residues. Germline loops: CDR1 SGHRS, CDR2 YFSETQ. The CDR3: CASSLAGGVNTEAFF. The CDR3 bases are TGCGCCAGCAGCTTGGCCGGGGGTGTGAACACTGAAGCTTTCTTT.

This rearrangement joins TRBV18 to TRBJ2-1; no reliable D call. The CDR3 has 19 residues. Germline lookup yields CDR1 KGHSH and CDR2 LQKENI. V was pared by 3 bases and J by 1 base, with 22 bases between. DNA of the CDR3: TGTGCCAGCTCACCGTCAGTTCTCGAAGGTAGCCTATCCTACAATGAGCAGTTCTTC. Its translation is CASSPSVLEGSLSYNEQFF.

The genes are TRBV28 and TRBJ2-7; no firm D call. V lost 5 bases, J lost 5 bases, and 13 bases lay in between. Germline assignment: CDR1 MDHEN and CDR2 SYDVKM. The CDR3 contains 13 residues. CDR3 in amino acids: CASSPSPFDEQYF. In DNA, the CDR3 is TGTGCCAGCAGTCCCTCCCCCTTCGACGAGCAGTACTTC. Filled out from reference TRBV28 and TRBJ2-7, the complete variable domain reads DVKVTQSSRYLVKRTGEKVFLECVQDMDHENMFWYRQDPGLGLRLIYFSYDVKMKEKGDIPEGYSVSREKKERFSLILESASTNQTSMYLCASSPSPFDEQYFGPGTRLTVT.

This clone was counted only a few times. The chain carries TRBV28 and TRBJ2-1; TRBD2 matches 8 bases. Germline CDR1 reads MDHEN; CDR2 reads SYDVKM. V lost 6 bases to trimming and J lost 3 bases; unmatched junction nucleotides: 7. The CDR3 length is 15 residues. CDR3 sequence: CASRPAGVSYNEQFF. Written as DNA, the CDR3 is TGTGCCAGCAGGCCAGCGGGAGTAAGCTACAATGAGCAGTTCTTC.

The chain combines TRBV18 with TRBJ2-7; D remains unclear. V dropped 6 bases and J dropped 3 bases, with 12 bases sitting between them. Germline-derived CDR1 and CDR2 are KGHSH and LQKENI. CDR3 size: 13 residues. The CDR3 sequence: CASSHSKYYEQYF. CDR3 nucleotides: TGTGCCAGCTCCCACTCTAAGTACTACGAGCAGTACTTC.